The sequence of this T cell receptor beta chain was determined in a study of blood T cell repertoires in COVID-19. Study in general: Acute-phase and convalescent COVID-19 samples originated in the United States, Italy and Spain.

The V gene lost 1 base and the J gene lost 3 bases, with 7 bases spanning the gap. Per the germline V gene, CDR1 is MGHRA and CDR2 is YSYEKL. The CDR3 covers 14 residues. Per the authors' pipeline: The assay estimated nucleated cells by amplifying reference gene primers. Assay used: immunoSEQ multiplex PCR; TCRdb lists only in-frame clones, some missing. For V, J and clone size, that table is used; D and trimming come from the DNA. The table records a few hundred thousand clones, around 87% of them present only once. This clone has just one count. Sequencing was performed on peripheral blood. The rearrangement uses TRBV4-1 and TRBJ1-5, with D perhaps TRBD1 (5 bases). The receptor was derived from a woman between 50 and 59 years old with acute or convalescent COVID-19. The CDR3 nucleotides read TGCGCCAGCAGCCAAGCAGGGCCCAATCAGCCCCAGCATTTT. Amino acid sequence: CASSQAGPNQPQHF.